The clone carrying this TCR beta chain has at least ten counts. Its antigen is currently unknown. Germline V gene data show CDR1 as SNHLY and CDR2 as FYNNEI. The CDR3 loop spans 14 amino acids. V lost 3 bases and J lost 7, with 13 bases in between. The data were obtained in a study of identical twins. Whole-study results and caveats: For monozygotic twins, models underestimated out-of-frame TCR alpha sharing. In drawing conclusions, the study used cross-sectional statistical analysis and did not follow the same donors. The study found weaker excess twin sharing in beta out-of-frame sequences.

Each CDR3 protein gets one entry after TCRdb re-called the 5' RACE reads with MiXCR. The data contain around 250,000 distinct CDR3 sequences, roughly 7% of them singletons. These data also formed part of another study, on yellow fever vaccine responses in identical twins.

Material for sequencing was memory (CD45RO+) T cells sorted from blood. This chain connects TRBV2 to TRBJ2-1, with a weak D call TRBD1 (5 bases). The TCR sequence derives from a woman aged 18-29 years in good health. CDR3 protein: CASSDRAILNEQFF. Here the CDR3 DNA reads TGTGCCAGCAGTGACAGGGCAATCTTAAATGAGCAGTTCTTC.